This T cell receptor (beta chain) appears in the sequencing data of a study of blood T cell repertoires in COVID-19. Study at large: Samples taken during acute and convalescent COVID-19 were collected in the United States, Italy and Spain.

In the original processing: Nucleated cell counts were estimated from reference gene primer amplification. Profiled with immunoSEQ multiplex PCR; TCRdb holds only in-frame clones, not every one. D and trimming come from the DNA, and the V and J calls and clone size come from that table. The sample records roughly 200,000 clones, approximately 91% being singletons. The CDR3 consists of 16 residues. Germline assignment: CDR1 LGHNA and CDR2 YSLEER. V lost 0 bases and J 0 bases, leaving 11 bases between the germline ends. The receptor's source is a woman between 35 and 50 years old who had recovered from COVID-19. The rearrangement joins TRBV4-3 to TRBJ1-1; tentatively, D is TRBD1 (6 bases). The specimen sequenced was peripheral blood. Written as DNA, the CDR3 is TGCGCCAGCAGCCAAGATGTTGGGGGCCTGAACACTGAAGCTTTCTTT. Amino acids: CASSQDVGGLNTEAFF.